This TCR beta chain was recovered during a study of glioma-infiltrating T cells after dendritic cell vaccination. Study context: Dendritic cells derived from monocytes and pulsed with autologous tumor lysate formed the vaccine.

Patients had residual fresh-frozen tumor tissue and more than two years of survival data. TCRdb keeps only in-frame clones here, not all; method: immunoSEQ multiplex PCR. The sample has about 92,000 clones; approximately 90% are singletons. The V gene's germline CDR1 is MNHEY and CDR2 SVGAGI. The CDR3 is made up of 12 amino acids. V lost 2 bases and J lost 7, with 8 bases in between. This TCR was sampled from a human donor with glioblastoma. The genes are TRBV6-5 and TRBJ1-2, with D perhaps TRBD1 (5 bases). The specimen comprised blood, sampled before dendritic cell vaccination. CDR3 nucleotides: TGTGCCAGCAGTTACGGGGCAAGTGGCTACACCTTC. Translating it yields CASSYGASGYTF.